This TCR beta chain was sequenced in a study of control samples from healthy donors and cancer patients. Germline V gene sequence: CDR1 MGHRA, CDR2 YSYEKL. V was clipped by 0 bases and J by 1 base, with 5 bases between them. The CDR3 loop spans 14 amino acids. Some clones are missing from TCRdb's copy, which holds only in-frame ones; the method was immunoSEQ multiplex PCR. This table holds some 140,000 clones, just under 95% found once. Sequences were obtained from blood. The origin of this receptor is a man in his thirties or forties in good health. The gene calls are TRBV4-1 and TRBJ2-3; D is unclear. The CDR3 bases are TGCGCCAGCAGCCAAGATTCCGGCACAGATACGCAGTATTTT. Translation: CASSQDSGTDTQYF.